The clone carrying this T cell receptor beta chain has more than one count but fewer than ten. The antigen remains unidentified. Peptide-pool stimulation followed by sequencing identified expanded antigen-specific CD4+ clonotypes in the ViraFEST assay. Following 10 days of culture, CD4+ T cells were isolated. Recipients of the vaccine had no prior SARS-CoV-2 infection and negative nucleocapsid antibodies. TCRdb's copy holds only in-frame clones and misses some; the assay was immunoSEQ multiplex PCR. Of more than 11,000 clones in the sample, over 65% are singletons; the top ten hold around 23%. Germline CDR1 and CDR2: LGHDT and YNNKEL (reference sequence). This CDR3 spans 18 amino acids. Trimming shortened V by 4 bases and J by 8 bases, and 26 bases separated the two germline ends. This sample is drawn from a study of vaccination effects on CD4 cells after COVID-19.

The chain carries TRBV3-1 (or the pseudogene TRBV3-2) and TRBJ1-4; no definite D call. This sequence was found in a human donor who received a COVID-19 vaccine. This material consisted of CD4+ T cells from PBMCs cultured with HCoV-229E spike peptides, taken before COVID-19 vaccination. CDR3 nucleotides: TGTGCCAGCAGCCCTCGCTCTTGGAGCGTGGCCCGTGGAGAAAAACTGTTTTTT. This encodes CASSPRSWSVARGEKLFF.